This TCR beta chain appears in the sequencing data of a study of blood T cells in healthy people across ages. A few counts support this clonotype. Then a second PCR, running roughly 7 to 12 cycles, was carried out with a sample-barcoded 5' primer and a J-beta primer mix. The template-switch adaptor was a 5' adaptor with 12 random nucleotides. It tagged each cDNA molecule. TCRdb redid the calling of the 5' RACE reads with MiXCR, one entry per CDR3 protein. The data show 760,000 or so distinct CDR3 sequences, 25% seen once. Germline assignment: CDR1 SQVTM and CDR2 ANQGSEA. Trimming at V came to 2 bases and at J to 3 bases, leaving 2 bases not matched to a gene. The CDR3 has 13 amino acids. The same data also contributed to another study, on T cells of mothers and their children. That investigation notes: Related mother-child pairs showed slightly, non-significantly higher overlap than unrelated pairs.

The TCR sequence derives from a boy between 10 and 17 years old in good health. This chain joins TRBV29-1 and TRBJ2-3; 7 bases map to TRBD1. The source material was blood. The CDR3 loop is CSVESDRTDTQYF. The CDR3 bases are TGCAGCGTTGAATCGGACAGGACAGATACGCAGTATTTT.